This TCR beta chain was profiled in a study of blood T cells in healthy people across ages. Study conclusions and caveats: Those diversity estimates obtained from one million T cells were thought to be underestimates.

This clonotype was detected a few times. Its antigen is currently unknown. With a J-beta primer mix and a sample-barcoded 5' primer, a second PCR ran 7 to 11 cycles. Tagging of each cDNA molecule was performed by a template-switch adaptor with 12 random nucleotides. The study obtained at least 3 million CDR3-containing paired-end reads from every sample. TCRdb re-derived calls from the 5' RACE reads in MiXCR, one entry per CDR3 protein. This sample has about 1.1 million distinct CDR3 sequences, with around two fifths found just once. This CDR3 is 15 amino acids long. CDR1 is SGDLS and CDR2 is YYNGEE in the germline V gene. The V end was cut by 1 base, the J end by 6 bases, with 14 bases between.

The rearrangement links TRBV9 to TRBJ2-4; D may match TRBD1 or TRBD2 (5 bases each). The sequenced material came from blood. The receptor's source is a man younger than 35 in good health. The CDR3 loop reads CASSVSRGSGNIQYF. The CDR3 region has the DNA TGTGCCAGCAGCGTATCACGGGGCTCGGGAAACATTCAGTACTTC.